This entry concerns a single TCR beta chain. What it recognizes is unknown. Germline V CDR1 and CDR2: SGHTA, FQGTGA. The length of the CDR3 is 16 residues. The V end was cut by 5 bases, the J end by 4 bases, with 18 bases between. The sample comes from a study of shared clonotypes between healthy human individuals. General study findings and limits: The researchers took only blood, and tissue repertoires probably look different.

Replicate sorted-subset PCRs were loaded with 150 to 250 ng DNA, tens of thousands of T cell genomes. Data came from immunoSEQ multiplex PCR; TCRdb stores just in-frame clones and leaves some out. The table lists over a million clones, approximately 80% of them singletons. None of the donors, who were healthy HIV-negative adults, had recently had acute infections or vaccinations. Each donor was a Caucasian adult residing in Nashville, Tennessee. This chain joins TRBV7-3 and TRBJ2-1; a weak D match, TRBD2 (6 bases). Sequencing was performed on memory CD4+ T cells from PBMCs. The subset is: CD45RA-negative fraction. The TCR comes from a man younger than 35 in good health. Some clones in this sample may be carry-over from other donors' samples. The CDR3 loop is CASSTIGGAAYNEQFF. The CDR3 DNA reads as TGTGCCAGCAGCACAATTGGCGGGGCCGCGTACAATGAGCAGTTCTTC. Filled out from reference TRBV7-3 and TRBJ2-1, the complete variable domain reads GAGVSQTPSNKVTEKGKYVELRCDPISGHTALYWYRQSLGQGPEFLIYFQGTGAADDSGLPNDRFFAVRPEGSVSTLKIQRTERGDSAVYLCASSTIGGAAYNEQFFGPGTRLTVL.